This entry lists 25 T cell receptor beta chains sequenced from one sample in a study of blood T cell repertoires in COVID-19. TCRdb keeps only in-frame clones here, not all; method: immunoSEQ multiplex PCR. The data contain 350,000 to 400,000 clones, around 91% of them singletons. Sequences were obtained from PBMCs or T cells enriched from blood (not recorded which). The receptors here all came from a man between 18 and 29 years old who had recovered from COVID-19.

The rearrangement joins TRBV28 to TRBJ2-7; D uncertain. This CDR3 contains 15 residues. Germline CDR1 reads MDHEN; CDR2 reads SYDVKM. V lost 2 bases to trimming and J lost 3 bases, with 14 bases between them. The CDR3: CASSLGRLQVYEQYF. The CDR3 nucleotides are TGTGCCAGCAGTTTAGGTCGGCTTCAGGTCTACGAGCAGTACTTC.

The V gene is TRBV9, the J gene TRBJ1-6; TRBD1 agrees at 8 bases. With 4 bases clipped from V and 9 bases from J, the junction kept 9 bases outside the gene matches. The CDR3 has 15 residues. Germline V CDR1 and CDR2: SGDLS, YYNGEE. Here the CDR3 DNA reads TGTGCCAGCAGCCTCGGGGACAGGCATGGTTCACCCCTCCACTTT. This translates into CASSLGDRHGSPLHF.

The rearrangement links TRBV9 to TRBJ2-7, with D possibly being TRBD2 (5 bases). The CDR3 is made up of 13 amino acids. Germline-derived CDR1 and CDR2 are SGDLS and YYNGEE. V gave up 2 bases and J gave up 6 bases, with 12 bases separating them. CDR3 in DNA: TGTGCCAGCAGCGTGACGGGAATGGGCGAGCAGTACTTC. Protein: CASSVTGMGEQYF.

This rearrangement joins TRBV6-6 to TRBJ2-1, with 7 positions matching TRBD1. The germline V gene has CDR1 MNHNY and CDR2 SVGAGI (reference sequence). CDR3 size: 12 residues. The J segment lost 5 bases and the V segment lost 6 bases, leaving 1 base of the junction unmatched. As DNA, the CDR3 is TGTGCCAGCAGAACAGGGGACAATGAGCAGTTCTTC. Its protein product is CASRTGDNEQFF.

J is TRBJ2-2 and V is TRBV28, with 16 bases aligning to TRBD2. V trimming: 3 bases; J trimming: 4 bases; junction bases outside the gene matches: 14. Germline CDR1 is MDHEN and CDR2 is SYDVKM. The CDR3 loop spans 21 amino acids. CDR3 loop: CASSFPGLAGGWGTFTGELFF. The CDR3 coding sequence is TGTGCCAGCAGTTTCCCGGGACTAGCGGGAGGGTGGGGGACGTTCACCGGGGAGCTGTTTTTT.

The chain couples TRBV29-1 to TRBJ2-7; TRBD1 might be the D (6 bases). The ends were cut back, 7 bases at V and 3 bases at J, with 13 bases in the middle. This CDR3 is 12 amino acids long. Germline CDR1 reads SQVTM; CDR2 reads ANQGSEA. CDR3 bases: TGCAGCGCCACTCCGGACAGCTACGAGCAGTACTTC. As protein: CSATPDSYEQYF.

The J gene is TRBJ1-4, the V gene TRBV9; tentatively, D is TRBD1 (6 bases). The CDR3 has 15 residues. Per the germline V gene, CDR1 is SGDLS and CDR2 is YYNGEE. Trimming took 1 base from V and 4 from J, leaving 11 bases between them. The DNA for the CDR3 is TGTGCCAGCAGCGTAACCGGGACAAATAATGAAAAACTGTTTTTT. This gives the protein CASSVTGTNNEKLFF.

This chain connects TRBV11-3 to TRBJ1-1, with D possibly TRBD1 on 5 matching bases. The CDR3 is 13 residues long. Germline V gene lookup returns CDR1 SGHNT and CDR2 YENEEA. The V gene lost 7 bases and the J gene lost 4 bases, with 13 bases spanning the gap. The DNA of the CDR3 is TGTGCCAGCATAAAGGGGAATAGCACTGAAGCTTTCTTT. This codes for CASIKGNSTEAFF.

The chain couples TRBV10-2 to TRBJ2-1; perhaps TRBD2 as D (6 bases). V dropped 7 bases and J dropped 0 bases, with 25 bases sitting between them. This CDR3 has 19 amino acids. Germline V CDR1 and CDR2: WSHSY, SAAADI. The CDR3 region has the DNA TGCGCCAGCACTGACGGGGGATTCGGTTTTGCAGACTCCTACAATGAGCAGTTCTTC. This encodes CASTDGGFGFADSYNEQFF.

This rearrangement joins TRBV28 to TRBJ1-2, with TRBD1 identical over 7 bases. Germline assignment: CDR1 MDHEN and CDR2 SYDVKM. V lost 4 bases and J lost 6; bases outside the gene matches: 11. The CDR3 length is 15 residues. The CDR3 sequence: CASSSPATGTHGYTF. The CDR3, as DNA: TGTGCCAGCAGTTCCCCAGCGACAGGGACCCATGGCTACACCTTC.

This sequence joins TRBV7-9 and TRBJ2-7; the D gene is possibly TRBD2 (6 bases). The CDR3 totals 14 residues. The V and J ends lost 6 bases and 2 bases respectively, with 14 bases between them. Germline-derived CDR1 and CDR2 are SEHNR and FQNEAQ (reference sequence). The CDR3 here is CASSNYRTTYEQYF. CDR3 DNA: TGTGCCAGCAGTAATTACCGGACTACCTACGAGCAGTACTTC. The whole variable domain, remainder taken from reference TRBV7-9 and TRBJ2-7, is DTGVSQNPRHKITKRGQNVTFRCDPISEHNRLYWYRQTLGQGPEFLTYFQNEAQLEKSRLLSDRFSAERPKGSFSTLEIQRTEQGDSAMYLCASSNYRTTYEQYFGPGTRLTVT.

The genes are TRBV24-1 and TRBJ2-1; TRBD2 matches at 7 bases. Germline V gene sequence: CDR1 KGHDR, CDR2 SFDVKD. V dropped 9 bases and J dropped 10; count of bases not matched to a gene: 5. This CDR3 has 11 amino acids. The CDR3 region has the DNA TGTGCCACCGGAGAGGGAGGGGAGCAGTTCTTC. This sequence encodes CATGEGGEQFF.

J is TRBJ2-4 and V is TRBV5-4, with 7 nucleotides matching TRBD1. This CDR3 is built from 13 residues. V lost 3 bases to trimming and J lost 12 bases; unmatched junction nucleotides: 9. CDR1 is SGHNT and CDR2 is YYREEE in the germline V gene (reference sequence). DNA for the CDR3: TGTGCCAGCAGCTCGGGCTCATGGGACAGTCAGTACTTC. Translating it yields CASSSGSWDSQYF.

The CDR3 DNA follows: TGTGCCAGCAGTTGGACAAGCACAGATACGCAGTATTTT. As protein: CASSWTSTDTQYF. The rearrangement uses TRBV7-3 and TRBJ2-3, with a weak D call TRBD1 (5 bases). V dropped 6 bases and J dropped 0 bases, with 7 bases sitting between them. Germline values: CDR1 SGHTA, CDR2 FQGTGA. The CDR3 contains 13 residues.

This clone was detected only once. The V gene is TRBV9, the J gene TRBJ2-2; D is unresolved. This CDR3 has 14 amino acids. V was clipped by 0 bases and J by 8 bases, with 11 bases between them. CDR1 SGDLS and CDR2 YYNGEE come from the germline V gene. The CDR3 coding sequence is TGTGCCAGCAGCGTAGCTACCGGAGCAGGGGAGCTGTTTTTT. Translated, it gives CASSVATGAGELFF.

The genes are TRBV18 and TRBJ2-5, with TRBD1 as a possible D gene (6 bases). This CDR3 is built from 16 residues. The V gene lost 1 base and the J gene lost 2 bases, with 14 bases spanning the gap. The germline gives CDR1 KGHSH, CDR2 LQKENI. The CDR3 loop is CASSPQTGRLQETQYF. CDR3 nucleotides: TGTGCCAGCTCACCACAAACAGGGCGCCTACAAGAGACCCAGTACTTC.

This chain uses TRBV6-5 with TRBJ2-7; tentative D call: TRBD1 (5 bases). CDR1 and CDR2 from the germline V gene are MNHEY and SVGAGI. V lost 5 bases and J lost 5, with 10 bases in between. The CDR3 loop spans 12 amino acids. The CDR3 DNA is TGTGCCAGCAGTCCTAGGGGCGACGAGCAGTACTTC. It codes for CASSPRGDEQYF.

V and J are TRBV5-6 and TRBJ1-1; TRBD1 agrees at 9 bases. The CDR3 spans 15 residues. CDR1 and CDR2 from the germline V gene are SGHDT and YYEEEE. The trim removed 4 bases at V and 3 bases at J, leaving 7 bases unmatched. DNA of the CDR3: TGTGCCAGCAGCCCGACAGGGGGGCTGGACACTGAAGCTTTCTTT. It is translated as CASSPTGGLDTEAFF.

The chain employs TRBV6-1 and TRBJ2-1, with 7 positions matching TRBD2. Per germline, CDR1 MNHNS and CDR2 SASEGT. The CDR3 has 15 amino acids. J was trimmed by 6 bases and V by 0 bases; bases with no gene match: 5. The CDR3 DNA is TGTGCCAGCAGTGAAGCGGGCGGGAGACTCAATGAGCAGTTCTTC. Its translation: CASSEAGGRLNEQFF.

The chain couples TRBV7-2 to TRBJ2-7; 10 bases fit TRBD2. The V and J ends lost 4 bases and 4 bases, in that order; junction bases with no gene match: 10. CDR1 and CDR2 (germline): SGHTA, FQGNSA. CDR3 length: 16 residues. This CDR3 is CASSWLAGEAGYEQYF. The DNA of the CDR3 is TGTGCCAGCAGCTGGCTAGCGGGAGAGGCGGGGTACGAGCAGTACTTC. Using reference TRBV7-2 and TRBJ2-7 for the parts outside the CDR3, the full variable domain is GAGVSQSPSNKVTEKGKDVELRCDPISGHTALYWYRQSLGQGLEFLIYFQGNSAPDKSGLPSDRFSAERTGGSVSTLTIQRTQQEDSAVYLCASSWLAGEAGYEQYFGPGTRLTVT.

The chain has TRBV9 and TRBJ1-6; 7 positions agree with TRBD1. Per the germline V gene, CDR1 is SGDLS and CDR2 is YYNGEE. The V and J ends lost 4 bases and 5 bases, in that order; junction bases with no gene match: 9. This CDR3 comprises 16 residues. CDR3 sequence reads: CASSPHRGTDNSPLHF. The CDR3 DNA is TGTGCCAGCAGCCCTCATAGGGGGACAGATAATTCACCCCTCCACTTT.

A single count supports this clone. The chain uses TRBV2 and TRBJ1-3; a possible D gene is TRBD1 (5 bases). The CDR3 consists of 14 residues. V was pared by 6 bases and J by 0 bases, with 9 bases between. Germline CDR1 reads SNHLY; CDR2 reads FYNNEI. Here the CDR3 DNA reads TGTGCCAGCAGGGACGACAGCTCTGGAAACACCATATATTTT. Translation: CASRDDSSGNTIYF.

This clone was picked up a small number of times. The genes are TRBV5-4 and TRBJ2-7; the match to TRBD1 covers 8 bases. V shed 4 bases and J 1 base; nucleotides not matched to a gene: 7. The CDR3 is 15 amino acids. Germline lookup yields CDR1 SGHNT and CDR2 YYREEE (reference sequence). The chain's CDR3 is CASSQGRDRSYEQYF. DNA for the CDR3: TGTGCCAGCAGCCAAGGTCGGGACAGGTCCTACGAGCAGTACTTC. The full variable domain, rest sourced from reference TRBV5-4 and TRBJ2-7, is ETGVTQSPTHLIKTRGQQVTLRCSSQSGHNTVSWYQQALGQGPQFIFQYYREEENGRGNFPPRFSGLQFPNYSSELNVNALELDDSALYLCASSQGRDRSYEQYFGPGTRLTVT.

The chain's CDR3 is CASSLVQGRDYGYTF. The CDR3 coding sequence is TGTGCCAGCAGCTTAGTCCAGGGGAGGGACTATGGCTACACCTTC. This rearrangement joins TRBV7-2 to TRBJ1-2, with D maybe TRBD1 (6 bases). Trimming left V 1 base short and J 3 bases short, with 12 bases between. The length of the CDR3 is 15 residues. CDR1 SGHTA and CDR2 FQGNSA come from the germline V gene.

This clone was seen a single time. The chain is built from TRBV6-5 and TRBJ2-2; possible D gene TRBD2, 6 bases. The CDR3 sequence is 13 residues long. The V end was cut by 7 bases, the J end by 3 bases, with 9 bases between. Per the germline V gene, CDR1 is MNHEY and CDR2 is SVGAGI. The CDR3 reads CASNAGHTGELFF. The CDR3, as DNA: TGTGCCAGCAATGCGGGGCACACCGGGGAGCTGTTTTTT.